This section outlines one T cell receptor (beta chain) sequence together with its context. Naive CD8 populations comprised CD45RO-negative cells positively selected for CCR7, excluding terminally differentiated effector memory CD45RA+ cells. This sample is drawn from a study of shared clonotypes between healthy human individuals. Whole-study context: CD4 naive cells filled three plates per donor, CD4 memory three, CD8 naive two and CD8 memory one.

Germline values: CDR1 SNHLY, CDR2 FYNNEI. V shed 6 bases and J 2 bases; nucleotides not matched to a gene: 17. CDR3 length: 19 amino acids. The assay was immunoSEQ multiplex PCR, and TCRdb's table has in-frame clones only and misses some. The data contain around 2.1 million clones, roughly 91% of them seen just once; the ten biggest clones take up roughly 1.7%. The chain is built from TRBV2 and TRBJ1-3, with TRBD1 matching over 9 bases. Source material: naive CD8+ T cells from PBMCs. The clonotype was recovered from a man aged 18 to 29 in good health. Some clones in this sample may be carry-over from other donors' samples. In DNA form, the CDR3 reads TGTGCCAGCAGGCGGGGCGGGACAGGGTCGGTACCGACTGGAAACACCATATATTTT. Protein sequence: CASRRGGTGSVPTGNTIYF.